The source of this TCR beta chain is a study of blood T cell repertoires in COVID-19. Study context: Material from acute and convalescent COVID-19 was sourced from the United States, Italy and Spain. PBMCs, B-cell-depleted T cells, or T cells provided the cDNA or gDNA that made up the material.

V was clipped by 3 bases and J by 2 bases, with 13 bases between them. CDR3 length: 14 amino acids. CDR1 DFQATT and CDR2 SNEGSKA come from the germline V gene (reference sequence). Authors' analysis steps: Amplification from reference gene primers served as the basis for estimated nucleated cell counts. Sequenced by immunoSEQ multiplex PCR; TCRdb stores in-frame clones only, minus some. V and J calls and clone size are given by that table; D and trimming were obtained from the DNA. The sample holds about 48,000 clones, over 80% seen once. This clonotype was obtained from a man aged 65 to 85 with acute or convalescent COVID-19. The chain has TRBV20-1 and TRBJ1-2; D unresolved. Sequenced material: peripheral blood. CDR3 sequence reads: CSASEGSANYGYTF. CDR3 DNA sequence: TGCAGTGCTAGTGAAGGCAGCGCCAACTATGGCTACACCTTC.